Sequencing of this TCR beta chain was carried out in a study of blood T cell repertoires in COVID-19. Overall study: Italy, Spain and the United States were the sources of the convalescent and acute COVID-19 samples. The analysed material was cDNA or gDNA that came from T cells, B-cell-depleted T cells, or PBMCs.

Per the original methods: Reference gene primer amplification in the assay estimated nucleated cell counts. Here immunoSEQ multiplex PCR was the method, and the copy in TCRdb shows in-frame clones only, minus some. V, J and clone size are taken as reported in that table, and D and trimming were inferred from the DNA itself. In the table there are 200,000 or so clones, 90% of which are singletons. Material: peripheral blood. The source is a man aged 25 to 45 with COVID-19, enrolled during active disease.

CDR3 sequence: CASSGQQVGNTIYF. Here the CDR3 DNA reads TGCGCCAGCAGTGGACAGCAAGTTGGAAACACCATATATTTT. V and J are TRBV10-2 and TRBJ1-3; a possible D gene is TRBD1 (5 bases). This CDR3 comprises 14 residues. The germline gives CDR1 WSHSY, CDR2 SAAADI. The V end was cut by 4 bases, the J end by 3 bases, with 10 bases between.